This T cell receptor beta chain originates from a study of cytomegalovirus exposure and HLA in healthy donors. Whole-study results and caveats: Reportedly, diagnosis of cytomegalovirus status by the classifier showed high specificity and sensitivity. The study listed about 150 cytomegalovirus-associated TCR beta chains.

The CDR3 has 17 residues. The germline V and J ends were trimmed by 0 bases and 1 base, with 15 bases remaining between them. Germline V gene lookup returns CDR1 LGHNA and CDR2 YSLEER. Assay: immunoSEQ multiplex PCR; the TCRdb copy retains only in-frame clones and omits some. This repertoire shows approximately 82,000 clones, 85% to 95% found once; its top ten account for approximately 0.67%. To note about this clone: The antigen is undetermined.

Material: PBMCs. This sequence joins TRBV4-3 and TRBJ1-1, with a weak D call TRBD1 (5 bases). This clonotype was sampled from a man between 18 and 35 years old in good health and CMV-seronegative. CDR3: CASSQDSGGFENTEAFF. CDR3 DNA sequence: TGCGCCAGCAGCCAAGATAGCGGGGGATTCGAGAACACTGAAGCTTTCTTT.